This T cell receptor beta chain was captured by sequencing in a study of cytomegalovirus exposure and HLA in healthy donors. About the study: An early release of data contained 75 million to 90 million unique TCRs, which came from HLA-typed donors.

PCR primers comprised 60 Vbeta and 13 Jbeta primers. The data were produced by immunoSEQ multiplex PCR, yet TCRdb's version contains in-frame clones alone and is incomplete. The table includes more than 100,000 clones, roughly 70% detected once. In germline, CDR1 is MNHEY, CDR2 SVGAGI. Trimming took 10 bases from V and 2 from J; bases not matched to a gene: 6. The CDR3 covers 13 residues. In regard to this clone: Its antigen is as yet unknown.

Broader study findings: Association of a missense DCLRE1C variant with TCR beta V- and J-gene trimming was reported in a later analysis. The records held CMV serostatus as the only immune exposure information.

The V call is TRBV6-5, the J call TRBJ2-3, with 7 bases aligning to TRBD2. The clonotype comes from a woman aged 40 to 50 in good health and CMV-seronegative. The sequenced sample consisted of PBMCs. The CDR3 DNA follows: TGTGCCACGTGGACTAGTGTCACAGATACGCAGTATTTT. Its translation is CATWTSVTDTQYF.